The 26 T cell receptor beta chains listed next were all sequenced from one sample in a study of blood T cell repertoires in COVID-19. Sequencing was performed with immunoSEQ multiplex PCR; in TCRdb, only in-frame clones are kept and a portion is missing. The sample includes 200,000 to 250,000 clones, around 86% seen only once; the top ten take approximately 1.7%. Sequencing used PBMCs or T cells enriched from blood (not recorded which). These TCRs come from a woman aged 50 to 65 who had recovered from COVID-19.

The chain joins TRBV30 to TRBJ2-5; the D gene is possibly TRBD2 (8 bases). Germline CDR1 GTSNPN, CDR2 SVGIG (reference sequence). V gave up 5 bases and J gave up 5 bases, with 18 bases separating them. The CDR3 extends over 14 amino acids. The CDR3 DNA sequence: TGTGCCTGGGACACCGGGAGGGGGCGGGAGACCCAGTACTTC. Protein sequence: CAWDTGRGRETQYF.

The gene calls are TRBV5-4 and TRBJ2-7; D unclear. Germline CDR1 SGHNT, CDR2 YYREEE (reference sequence). Trimming cost V 4 bases and J 3 bases, with 17 bases left between them. This CDR3 has 15 residues. The CDR3 nucleotides are TGTGCCAGCAGCATGGACCAGGCCCCTCTCTACGAGCAGTACTTC. Encoded protein: CASSMDQAPLYEQYF.

This sequence joins TRBV21-1 and TRBJ1-1. TRBV21-1 is flagged as a pseudogene. This CDR3 is built from 14 residues. Here the CDR3 reads CASSTTGSDTEAFF. For the CDR3, the DNA is TGTGCCAGCAGCACTACGGGGTCGGACACTGAAGCTTTCTTT.

The chain employs TRBV4-2 and TRBJ2-1, with 7 nucleotides matching TRBD1. Looked up from germline, CDR1 is LGHNA and CDR2 is YNFKEQ. The length of the CDR3 is 14 residues. The V segment lost 0 bases and the J segment 12 bases; nucleotides outside the gene matches: 8. CDR3 coding DNA: TGTGCCAGCAGCCAAGATACGAGGGGGCCAAGGCAGTTCTTC. This translates into CASSQDTRGPRQFF.

The V gene is TRBV27, the J gene TRBJ2-2, with a weak D call TRBD1 (5 bases). CDR1 and CDR2 (germline): MNHEY, SMNVEV (reference sequence). The CDR3 extends over 17 amino acids. The ends were cut back, 6 bases at V and 1 base at J, with 18 bases in the middle. CDR3 bases: TGTGCCAGCAGCCTTCTGACAGCCTTGGGGAACACCGGGGAGCTGTTTTTT. It codes for CASSLLTALGNTGELFF.

The gene calls are TRBV13 and TRBJ2-2, with D possibly being TRBD1 (5 bases). Germline values: CDR1 PRHDT, CDR2 FYEKMQ (reference sequence). This CDR3 has 16 amino acids. V dropped 5 bases and J dropped 2 bases, with 15 bases sitting between them. CDR3: CASSPGQGTNTGELFF. For the CDR3, the DNA is TGTGCCAGCAGCCCGGGCCAGGGAACAAACACCGGGGAGCTGTTTTTT.

The J gene is TRBJ2-3, the V gene TRBV7-3; possibly TRBD2 for D (5 bases). Trimming cost V 0 bases and J 0 bases, with 7 bases left between them. The CDR3 sequence is 15 residues long. Germline values: CDR1 SGHTA, CDR2 FQGTGA. The chain's CDR3 is CASSLTAGSTDTQYF. The CDR3 DNA is TGTGCCAGCAGCTTAACCGCGGGTAGCACAGATACGCAGTATTTT.

The chain employs TRBV6-5 and TRBJ2-3; D remains unclear. The CDR3 spans 15 residues. Deletions cut 7 bases from V and 4 bases from J, with 18 bases between. Germline V gene sequence: CDR1 MNHEY, CDR2 SVGAGI. The CDR3 region has the DNA TGTGCCAGCATCCGTATGTGGTTGGCGGCAGATACGCAGTATTTT. Its protein product is CASIRMWLAADTQYF.

The rearrangement uses TRBV3-1 (or the pseudogene TRBV3-2) and TRBJ1-1, with 7 positions matching TRBD1. CDR1 is LGHDT, CDR2 YNNKEL, per germline (reference sequence). This CDR3 has 12 amino acids. The V segment lost 4 bases and the J segment 4 bases; nucleotides outside the gene matches: 0. CDR3 sequence: CASSPGGTEAFF. The CDR3 DNA is TGTGCCAGCAGCCCAGGGGGCACTGAAGCTTTCTTT.

This chain connects TRBV3-1 (or the pseudogene TRBV3-2) to TRBJ1-6; D possibly corresponds to TRBD1 (6 bases). This CDR3 contains 16 residues. From germline, CDR1 is LGHDT and CDR2 YNNKEL (reference sequence). Trimming shortened V by 0 bases and J by 9 bases, and 15 bases separated the two germline ends. CDR3 in DNA: TGTGCCAGCAGCCAAGAGCAACAGGGAAAAAGTTCACCCCTCCACTTT. Translating it yields CASSQEQQGKSSPLHF.

The chain joins TRBV19 to TRBJ2-1, with TRBD2 matching over 11 bases. Germline lookup yields CDR1 LNHDA and CDR2 SQIVND (reference sequence). The V and J ends lost 9 bases and 9 bases, in that order; junction bases with no gene match: 10. The CDR3 sequence is 14 residues long. The CDR3 DNA follows: TGTGCCAGCGGGGTAGCGGGAGGGTTCCTTGAGCAGTTCTTC. Translation gives CASGVAGGFLEQFF.

The V call is TRBV5-1, the J call TRBJ1-2; weak D call: TRBD1 (5 bases). Trimming removed 4 bases from V and 2 bases from J, with 12 bases in between. This CDR3 has 14 amino acids. CDR1 is SGHRS and CDR2 is YFSETQ in the germline V gene. CDR3 sequence reads: CASSQSPGNYGYTF. In DNA form, the CDR3 reads TGCGCCAGCAGCCAATCGCCAGGGAACTATGGCTACACCTTC.

The table lists this clone with a few counts. The gene calls are TRBV19 and TRBJ1-5; 7 bases fit TRBD1. The CDR3 loop spans 14 amino acids. The V gene's germline CDR1 is LNHDA and CDR2 SQIVND (reference sequence). J gave up 4 bases and V 5 bases, and 5 bases lay outside the gene matches. This chain's CDR3 is CASSFQQGNQPQHF. The CDR3 DNA sequence: TGTGCCAGTAGTTTCCAACAGGGGAATCAGCCCCAGCATTTT.

This chain connects TRBV29-1 to TRBJ1-1; 8 nucleotides agree with TRBD1. Germline trimming cut 7 bases from V and 4 bases from J; bases unmatched to any gene: 8. Looked up from germline, CDR1 is SQVTM and CDR2 is ANQGSEA. The CDR3 consists of 13 residues. CDR3 loop: CSAIRGLSTEAFF. The CDR3 region has the DNA TGCAGCGCTATCAGGGGGCTGAGCACTGAAGCTTTCTTT.

The chain combines TRBV9 with TRBJ1-6; tentative D call: TRBD1 (6 bases). CDR1 and CDR2 from the germline V gene are SGDLS and YYNGEE. The CDR3 sequence is 14 residues long. V lost 3 bases and J lost 10, with 14 bases in between. The CDR3 nucleotides are TGTGCCAGCAGCGCACAGGGAGCCCCATCACCCCTCCACTTT. Amino acids: CASSAQGAPSPLHF.

The J gene is TRBJ2-4, the V gene TRBV30; D not certain. CDR1 and CDR2 (germline): GTSNPN, SVGIG (reference sequence). The CDR3 spans 13 residues. V lost 7 bases and J 4 bases, leaving 14 bases between the germline ends. The CDR3 bases are TGTGCCTACGGGTCTCTCCGGAAAAACATTCAGTACTTC. Its protein is CAYGSLRKNIQYF.

The CDR3 DNA sequence: TGTGCCAGCAGCCAAGAGGGACAGCCTGAAAAACTGTTTTTT. Its translation is CASSQEGQPEKLFF. The chain couples TRBV3-1 (or the pseudogene TRBV3-2) to TRBJ1-4; 7 bases align to TRBD1. The CDR3 is made up of 14 amino acids. With V trimmed by 0 bases and J by 7 bases, 2 bases remained unmatched. The germline CDR1 and CDR2 sequences are LGHDT and YNNKEL (reference sequence).

CDR3 coding DNA: TGTGCCAGCAGTATAGGGAGCTCCTATAATTCACCCCTCCACTTT. This encodes CASSIGSSYNSPLHF. The rearrangement joins TRBV27 to TRBJ1-6; D is unresolved. The CDR3 covers 15 residues. Trimming took off 5 bases at V and 0 bases at J, with 8 bases between the two ends. Germline V gene sequence: CDR1 MNHEY, CDR2 SMNVEV (reference sequence).

The chain uses TRBV6-5 and TRBJ1-6; D might be TRBD1 (6 bases). V lost 5 bases and J 10 bases, leaving 15 bases between the germline ends. From germline, CDR1 is MNHEY and CDR2 SVGAGI. The CDR3 has 14 residues. The CDR3 DNA is TGTGCCAGCAGTCAACAGGGAGCTTTCTCACCCCTCCACTTT. Its protein product is CASSQQGAFSPLHF.

V and J are TRBV7-8 and TRBJ1-2; no definite D call. CDR3 size: 12 residues. Germline CDR1 and CDR2: SGHVS and FQNEAQ. Trimming took 1 base from V and 10 from J, leaving 10 bases between them. CDR3 nucleotide sequence: TGTGCCAGCAGCTTAGGGCTCGCCGACTACACCTTC. Translation gives CASSLGLADYTF. Supplemented by reference TRBV7-8 and TRBJ1-2, the full variable domain reads GAGVSQSPRYKVAKRGQDVALRCDPISGHVSLFWYQQALGQGPEFLTYFQNEAQLDKSGLPSDRFFAERPEGSVSTLKIQRTQQEDSAVYLCASSLGLADYTFGSGTRLTVV.

The chain employs TRBV6-5 and TRBJ1-3; no definite D call. Germline lookup yields CDR1 MNHEY and CDR2 SVGAGI. The CDR3 runs to 14 residues. Trimming pared 6 bases from V and 0 bases from J, leaving 9 bases between. In nucleotides, the CDR3 is TGTGCCAGCAGAACAGACCCCTCTGGAAACACCATATATTTT. Residues: CASRTDPSGNTIYF.

The V and J genes are TRBV6-5 and TRBJ1-1; D is perhaps TRBD1 (5 bases). V was clipped by 5 bases and J by 6 bases, with 19 bases between them. The CDR3 contains 15 residues. Germline V gives CDR1 MNHEY, CDR2 SVGAGI. The CDR3 here is CASSILTGVNAEAFF. The CDR3 coding sequence is TGTGCCAGCAGTATACTTACAGGAGTAAACGCTGAAGCTTTCTTT.

V gene TRBV9 combines with J gene TRBJ2-1; 12 bases align to TRBD2. This CDR3 is built from 15 residues. Trimming at V came to 3 bases and at J to 6 bases, leaving 4 bases not matched to a gene. Per germline, CDR1 SGDLS and CDR2 YYNGEE. In nucleotides, the CDR3 is TGTGCCAGCAGCGGAACTAGCGGGAGGTCCAATGAGCAGTTCTTC. Amino acid sequence: CASSGTSGRSNEQFF.

The CDR3 sequence: CASSSSVDEQFF. The CDR3 DNA reads TGTGCCAGCAGCTCTAGCGTCGATGAGCAGTTCTTC. The V call is TRBV7-2, the J call TRBJ2-1; TRBD2 is a possible D gene (6 bases). The germline CDR1 and CDR2 sequences are SGHTA and FQGNSA. The CDR3 totals 12 residues. Trimming removed 4 bases at V and 8 bases at J, with 9 bases between. The full variable domain, in which reference TRBV7-2 and TRBJ2-1 provide the parts outside the CDR3, is GAGVSQSPSNKVTEKGKDVELRCDPISGHTALYWYRQSLGQGLEFLIYFQGNSAPDKSGLPSDRFSAERTGGSVSTLTIQRTQQEDSAVYLCASSSSVDEQFFGPGTRLTVL.

The genes are TRBV15 and TRBJ1-1; TRBD1 matches at 8 bases. V shed 1 base and J 7 bases; nucleotides not matched to a gene: 8. Germline CDR1 LNHNV, CDR2 YYDKDF (reference sequence). The CDR3 sequence is 15 residues long. The CDR3 DNA is TGTGCCACCAGCAGAGTGGACAGGGAGTCAGTTGAAGCTTTCTTT. This gives the protein CATSRVDRESVEAFF.

The chain is built from TRBV6-1 and TRBJ2-3, with a possible D match to TRBD1 (5 bases). The V gene lost 2 bases and the J gene lost 0 bases, with 12 bases spanning the gap. Looked up from germline, CDR1 is MNHNS and CDR2 is SASEGT. There are 16 residues in the CDR3. DNA for the CDR3: TGTGCCAGCAGTGAATTTAGTGGGGCCAGCACAGATACGCAGTATTTT. As protein: CASSEFSGASTDTQYF.